Listed here is a single T cell receptor (beta chain). This clone has just a few counts. Its antigen specificity is not known. The sample holds no much larger clone one base away, and base qualities are not on file. After removal of 2 bases from V and 0 bases from J, the junction retains 2 bases not matched to a gene. The CDR3, cysteine through phenylalanine, is 18 amino acids long. The CDR3 DNA has 54 bases and is translated from base 1. Looking up the germline V gene yields CDR1 KGHDR and CDR2 SFDVKD. Collaborating institutions collected whole blood in K2EDTA tubes following their own protocols. Collaborator samples were shipped for TCRbeta analysis as frozen whole blood, isolated PBMCs, or DNA extracted from either sample type. These data come from a study of blood T cell repertoires in COVID-19 (dated by TCRdb to 2020 to 2022). About the investigation overall: Samples from collaborators originated in the United States, Italy and Spain and spanned both the acute and convalescent phases of COVID-19. Sample metadata almost always included a de-identified subject ID, COVID-19 status, age in years and sex. The repertoires were released in a freely available public database intended as a resource for research on the immune response to SARS-CoV-2. Where available, HLA class I and class II types were obtained from metadata supplied by the sample provider rather than from assay-based typing. Deeply sampled blood TCRbeta repertoires from subjects exposed to, actively infected with, or recovered from COVID-19 were included in the dataset. The material from the prospective study consisted of cDNA or gDNA derived from T cells, B-cell-depleted T cells, or PBMCs. The samples were drawn from two sources: the first 160 participants of the ongoing ImmuneRACE study, and 1,000 to 1,500 subjects contributed by 6 global collaborators.

TCRbeta CDR3 regions were amplified from genomic DNA by means of the immunoSEQ Assay, a bias-controlled multiplex PCR. Regarding the original processing steps: The number of nucleated cells in each sample was estimated by amplification of reference gene primers within the assay. Sequence reads were collapsed and filtered to measure the absolute abundance of every unique TCRbeta CDR3 rearrangement. For each sample, productive Simpson clonality was calculated by taking the square root of Simpson's diversity index across productive rearrangements. Not all clones reach the TCRdb copy of this immuneACCESS table, which keeps in-frame sequences only. Checked studies attribute under half of the gap to unresolved V genes and leave the rest unexplained. That table furnishes V, J and clone size, whereas the DNA furnished D and trimming. Within this sample are about 74,000 clones, with 82% of them counted one time only. Of the sample, approximately 7% falls within the top ten clones.

On the study overall, not on this receptor specifically: Clinical and demographic metadata were provided uncurated, with the amount varying by source and participant.

The TCR comes from a human donor in a cohort sampled during active COVID-19. Here the chain combines TRBV24-1 and TRBJ2-3; 15 of the junction bases match TRBD2. Material: peripheral blood. This receptor carries the CDR3 CATSDSGTSGGSTDTQYF. The DNA sequence follows: TGTGCCACCAGTGATTCCGGGACTAGCGGGGGGAGCACAGATACGCAGTATTTT.